This record looks at one T cell receptor beta chain sequence and its context. At one of its ends the junction is not consistent with the germline gene, which may arise from a read error. Generated by immunoSEQ multiplex PCR, the TCRdb table keeps only in-frame clones and is missing some. The sample lists more than 250,000 clones, more than 75% occurring once. This entry belongs to a study of blood T cell repertoires in COVID-19. As for the study in general: T cells, B-cell-depleted T cells, or PBMCs supplied cDNA or gDNA.

Recovered Cohort 3 donors showed two negative PCRs, clearance, or symptom resolution. The CDR3 loop spans 16 amino acids. Germline values: CDR1 SGHRS, CDR2 YFSETQ. The gene calls are TRBV5-1 and TRBJ2-7; 8 bases map to TRBD2. The sequenced sample consisted of PBMCs or T cells enriched from blood (not recorded which). The receptor was derived from a woman under 30 who had recovered from COVID-19. The CDR3 DNA sequence: TGCGCCAGCAGCTTGTACGGGCGGGAGGTCTCCGACGAGCAGTACTTC. Translation gives CASSLYGREVSDEQYF.